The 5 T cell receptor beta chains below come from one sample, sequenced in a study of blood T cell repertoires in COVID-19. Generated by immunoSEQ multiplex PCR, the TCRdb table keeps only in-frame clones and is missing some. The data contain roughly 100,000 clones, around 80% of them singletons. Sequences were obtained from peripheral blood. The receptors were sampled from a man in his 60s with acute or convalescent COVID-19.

CDR3 loop: CSARWSGGRGTEAFF. DNA for the CDR3: TGCAGCGCCCGGTGGTCAGGGGGACGGGGCACTGAAGCTTTCTTT. The chain couples TRBV29-1 to TRBJ1-1; 7 positions match TRBD1. This CDR3 spans 15 amino acids. Germline CDR1 and CDR2: SQVTM and ANQGSEA. The V segment lost 7 bases and the J segment 4 bases; nucleotides outside the gene matches: 15.

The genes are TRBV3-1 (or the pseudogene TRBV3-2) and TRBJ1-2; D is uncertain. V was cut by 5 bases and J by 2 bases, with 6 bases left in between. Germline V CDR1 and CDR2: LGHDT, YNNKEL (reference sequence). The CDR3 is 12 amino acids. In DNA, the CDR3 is TGTGCCAGCAGCTTCAAAAACTATGGCTACACCTTC. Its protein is CASSFKNYGYTF.

In nucleotides, the CDR3 is TGTGCCAGCAGCTTATTCGGGGAGAGGAACACTGAAGCTTTCTTT. Protein: CASSLFGERNTEAFF. This sequence joins TRBV7-9 and TRBJ1-1; D unclear. Germline CDR1 and CDR2: SEHNR and FQNEAQ (reference sequence). This CDR3 region has 15 residues. Trimming pared 2 bases from V and 1 base from J, leaving 11 bases between.

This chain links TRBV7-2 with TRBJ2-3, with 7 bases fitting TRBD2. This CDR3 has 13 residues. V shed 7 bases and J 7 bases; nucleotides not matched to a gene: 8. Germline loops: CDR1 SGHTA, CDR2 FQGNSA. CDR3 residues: CASNMGGGNTQYF. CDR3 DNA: TGTGCCAGCAACATGGGGGGGGGAAATACGCAGTATTTT.

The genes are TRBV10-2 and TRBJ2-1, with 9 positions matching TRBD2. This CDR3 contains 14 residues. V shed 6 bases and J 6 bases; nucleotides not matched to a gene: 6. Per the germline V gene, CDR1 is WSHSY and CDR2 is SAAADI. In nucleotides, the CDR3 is TGCGCCAGCAGGAAAGCGGGGGGTCGCAATGAGCAGTTCTTC. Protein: CASRKAGGRNEQFF.